Listed below are T cell receptor beta chains from one sample, sequenced in a study of blood T cell repertoires in COVID-19. Data came from immunoSEQ multiplex PCR; TCRdb stores just in-frame clones and leaves some out. The sample lists a few hundred thousand clones; more than 75% were seen once. Sequenced material: peripheral blood. These receptors were obtained from a man older than 75 with acute or convalescent COVID-19. CDR3s include the opening cysteine and the closing phenylalanine or tryptophan. D genes are given only for firm matches. Some rows have no size entry. The others give once, few or many, or a class for an expanded clone.

length: 13; V: TRBV12-3/TRBV12-4; D: -; size: -; J: TRBJ1-4; CDR3: CASSFGRNEKLFF; DNA: TGTGCCAGCAGTTTCGGCAGGAATGAAAAACTGTTTTTT
length: 15; V: TRBV7-8; D: TRBD2; size: -; J: TRBJ2-3; CDR3: CASSRRAGEPDTQYF; DNA: TGTGCCAGCAGCCGGCGGGCGGGAGAGCCAGATACGCAGTATTTT
length: 14; V: TRBV14; D: TRBD2; size: -; J: TRBJ2-7; CDR3: CASSQVASGYEQYF; DNA: TGTGCCAGCAGCCAAGTGGCTAGCGGCTACGAGCAGTACTTC
length: 14; V: TRBV6-5; D: TRBD1; size: -; J: TRBJ1-2; CDR3: CASKIPGQNYGYTF; DNA: TGTGCCAGCAAGATCCCGGGACAGAACTATGGCTACACCTTC
length: 14; V: TRBV2; D: -; size: -; J: TRBJ2-7; CDR3: CASRKVQNLYEQYF; DNA: TGTGCCAGCAGAAAGGTACAGAACCTATACGAGCAGTACTTC
length: 19; V: TRBV7-2; D: -; size: -; J: TRBJ1-4; CDR3: CASSLVMGRGTATNEKLFF; DNA: TGTGCCAGCAGCTTAGTTATGGGCAGGGGCACAGCAACTAATGAAAAACTGTTTTTT
length: 15; V: TRBV4-2; D: TRBD1; size: -; J: TRBJ1-2; CDR3: CASSQWTGDDYGYTF; DNA: TGTGCCAGCAGCCAATGGACAGGGGATGACTATGGCTACACCTTC
length: 14; V: TRBV3-1/TRBV3-2; D: TRBD1; size: once; J: TRBJ2-1; CDR3: CASSSSTGRNEQFF; DNA: TGTGCCAGCAGCTCCTCGACAGGGCGAAATGAGCAGTTCTTC
length: 15; V: TRBV5-6; D: -; size: -; J: TRBJ1-4; CDR3: CASSSDILVGEKLFF; DNA: TGTGCCAGCAGTTCTGACATCCTCGTAGGAGAAAAACTGTTTTTT
length: 16; V: TRBV6-5; D: TRBD2; size: -; J: TRBJ2-5; CDR3: CASSYSGGVQGETQYF; DNA: TGTGCCAGCAGTTACTCTGGGGGGGTCCAGGGAGAGACCCAGTACTTC
length: 15; V: TRBV24-1; D: TRBD1; size: -; J: TRBJ2-1; CDR3: CATSGGTGPYNEQFF; DNA: TGTGCCACCAGTGGGGGGACAGGTCCTTACAATGAGCAGTTCTTC
length: 14; V: TRBV6-7; D: TRBD1; size: once; J: TRBJ1-1; CDR3: CASSSGQVNTEAFF; DNA: TGTGCCAGCAGTAGCGGACAGGTGAACACTGAAGCTTTCTTT
length: 15; V: TRBV6-5; D: -; size: -; J: TRBJ1-2; CDR3: CASSRASGSSYGYTF; DNA: TGTGCCAGCAGTCGTGCCTCAGGGTCGAGCTATGGCTACACCTTC
length: 13; V: TRBV15; D: TRBD2; size: -; J: TRBJ2-7; CDR3: CATAGGSSYEQYF; DNA: TGTGCCACCGCGGGAGGAAGCTCCTACGAGCAGTACTTC
length: 12; V: TRBV12-3/TRBV12-4; D: -; size: -; J: TRBJ2-7; CDR3: CASSFSLYEQYF; DNA: TGTGCCAGCAGTTTTTCCCTTTACGAGCAGTACTTC
length: 13; V: TRBV11-2; D: TRBD2; size: -; J: TRBJ2-3; CDR3: CASTPTSPDTQYF; DNA: TGTGCCAGCACCCCGACTAGCCCAGATACGCAGTATTTT
length: 14; V: TRBV4-3; D: -; size: -; J: TRBJ1-3; CDR3: CASSQDRLGNTIYF; DNA: TGCGCCAGCAGCCAAGACAGGCTTGGAAACACCATATATTTT